This T cell receptor (beta chain) came from a study of blood T cell repertoires in COVID-19. Study-level information: Samples taken during acute and convalescent COVID-19 were collected in the United States, Italy and Spain. T cells, B-cell-depleted T cells, or PBMCs provided the cDNA or gDNA that served as material.

This clone was seen just once. The CDR3 is 17 residues long. V trimming: 0 bases; J trimming: 2 bases; junction bases outside the gene matches: 6. Germline CDR1 is MNHEY and CDR2 is SVGEGT. Original data processing: For nucleated cells, counts were estimated from reference gene primer amplification. The assay was immunoSEQ multiplex PCR, and TCRdb's table has in-frame clones only and misses some. Clone size and V and J calls were adopted from that table, with D and trimming inferred from the DNA. The profile covers just under 350,000 clones, with approximately 89% appearing a single time and 3% to 4% taken by the ten largest.

The TCR was taken from a young woman who had recovered from COVID-19. This chain links TRBV6-2 or TRBV6-3 with TRBJ2-1, with 8 positions matching TRBD2. Sequencing was done on a sample of peripheral blood. The CDR3 DNA sequence: TGTGCCAGCAGTTACTCGGGGGGCGGGAGGCCCTACAATGAGCAGTTCTTC. Translation gives CASSYSGGGRPYNEQFF.